The subject of this entry is one T cell receptor beta chain. The target antigen is unknown. These data come from a study of cytomegalovirus exposure and HLA in healthy donors. Notes on the study in general: Some segments of the V type, notably TRBV6-2 and TRBV6-3, were excluded as indistinguishable. Later findings reportedly placed an Asian-associated ancestry cluster below the approximately 620-donor mean for N-insertions.

The PCR had 60 Vbeta and 13 Jbeta primers. Source study methods: In a later analysis, approximately 80 million unique TCR beta chains included roughly 11 million shared by two or more donors. This table comes from immunoSEQ multiplex PCR, and its TCRdb copy is limited to in-frame clones, with some not included. Clone size and the V and J calls come from that table; the DNA yielded D and trimming. The sample shows roughly 100,000 clones, 65% of them seen only once. The CDR3 runs to 14 residues. Trimming took 1 base from V and 6 from J; bases not matched to a gene: 4. Germline loops: CDR1 SQVTM, CDR2 ANQGSEA.

This sequence was found in a young man in good health and CMV-seropositive. This chain connects TRBV29-1 to TRBJ2-3; 10 positions match TRBD2. Sequencing was done on a sample of PBMCs. CDR3 loop: CSVEGSGGPDTQYF. The CDR3, as DNA: TGCAGCGTTGAAGGTAGCGGGGGGCCCGATACGCAGTATTTT.